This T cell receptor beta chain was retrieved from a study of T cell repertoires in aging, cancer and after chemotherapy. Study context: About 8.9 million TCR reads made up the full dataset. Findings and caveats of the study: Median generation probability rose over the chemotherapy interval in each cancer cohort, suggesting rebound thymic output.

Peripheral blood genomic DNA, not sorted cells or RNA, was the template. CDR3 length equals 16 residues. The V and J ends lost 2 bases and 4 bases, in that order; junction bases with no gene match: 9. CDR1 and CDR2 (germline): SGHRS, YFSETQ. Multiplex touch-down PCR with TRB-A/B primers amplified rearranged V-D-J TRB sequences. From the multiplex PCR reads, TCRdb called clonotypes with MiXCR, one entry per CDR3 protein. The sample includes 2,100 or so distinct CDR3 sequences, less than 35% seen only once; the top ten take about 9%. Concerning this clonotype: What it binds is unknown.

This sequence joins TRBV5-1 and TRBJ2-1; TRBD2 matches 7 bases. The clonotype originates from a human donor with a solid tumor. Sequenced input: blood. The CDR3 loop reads CASSLFSRGVYNEQFF. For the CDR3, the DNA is TGCGCCAGCAGCTTATTCAGCCGGGGGGTATACAATGAGCAGTTCTTC.